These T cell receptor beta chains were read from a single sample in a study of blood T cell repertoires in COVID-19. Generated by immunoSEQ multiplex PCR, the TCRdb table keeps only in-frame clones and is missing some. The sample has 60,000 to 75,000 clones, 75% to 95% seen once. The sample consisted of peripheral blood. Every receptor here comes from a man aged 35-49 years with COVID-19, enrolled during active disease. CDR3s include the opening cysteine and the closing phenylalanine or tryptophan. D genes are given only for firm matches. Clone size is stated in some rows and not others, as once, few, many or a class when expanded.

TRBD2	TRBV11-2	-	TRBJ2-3	TGTGCCAGCAGCTTAGCTAGCGGGGGAATTGGGGATACGCAGTATTTT	CASSLASGGIGDTQYF
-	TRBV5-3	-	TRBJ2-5	TGTGCCAGAAGCTTGGCGCAGGGCGGCAGGAATGGACCTGGCACCCTCCAAGGGGAGACCCAGTACTTC	CARSLAQGGRNGPGTLQGETQYF
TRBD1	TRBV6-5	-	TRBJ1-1	TGTGCCAGCAGTCCAGGGACAGGGGACCATCCTCAAGCTTTCTTT	CASSPGTGDHPQAFF
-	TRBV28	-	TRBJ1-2	TGTGCCAGCAGGTCCGGACGGGGGTTTGGGGGCTACACCTTC	CASRSGRGFGGYTF
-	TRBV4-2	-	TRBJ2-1	TGTGCCAGCAGCCAGGGGGACTTCCCAGGAAATGAGCAGTTCTTC	CASSQGDFPGNEQFF
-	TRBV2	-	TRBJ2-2	TGTGCCAGCCGGGGGATCACCGGGGAGCTGTTTTTT	CASRGITGELFF
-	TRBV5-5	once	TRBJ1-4	TGTGCCAGCAGCTTGGCGGGCAGGGGTGCTAATGAAAAACTGTTTTTT	CASSLAGRGANEKLFF
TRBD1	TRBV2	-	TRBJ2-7	TGTGCCAGCAACGGACAGGGTCGGGAGCAGTACTTC	CASNGQGREQYF
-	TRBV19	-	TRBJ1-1	TGTGCCAGTAGTATATCCGACAGGCACACTGAAGCTTTCTTT	CASSISDRHTEAFF
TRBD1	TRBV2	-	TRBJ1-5	TGTGCCAGCAGACGACAGGGTAATCAGCCCCAGCATTTT	CASRRQGNQPQHF
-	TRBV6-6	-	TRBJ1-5	TGTGCCAGCAGTTACTCAGGGGGAGGCAATCAGCCCCAGCATTTT	CASSYSGGGNQPQHF
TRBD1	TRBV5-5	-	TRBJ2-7	TGTGCCAGTCCTTATCCGGGACAGGGTTTCTTTCTTACCTACGAGCAGTACTTC	CASPYPGQGFFLTYEQYF
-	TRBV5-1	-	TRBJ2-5	TGCGCCAGCAGCTTGGCCGCCAGTTTCCAAGAGACCCAGTACTTC	CASSLAASFQETQYF
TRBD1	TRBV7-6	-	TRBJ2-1	TGTGCCAGCAGCCTATACGGGACAGCCGGCGATGAGCAGTTCTTC	CASSLYGTAGDEQFF
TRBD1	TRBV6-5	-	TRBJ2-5	TGTGCCAGCAGTTTACAGGGGGCCCAAGAGACCCAGTACTTC	CASSLQGAQETQYF
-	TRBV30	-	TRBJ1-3	TGTGCCTGGACCCCGGGACAATCTTTCGGAAACACCATATATTTT	CAWTPGQSFGNTIYF
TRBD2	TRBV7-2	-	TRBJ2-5	TGTGCCAGCAACTACCCCGGGACTAATCAAGAGACCCAGTACTTC	CASNYPGTNQETQYF
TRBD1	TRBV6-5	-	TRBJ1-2	TGTGCCAGCAGTCTGGACAGGGTCTATGGCTACACCTTC	CASSLDRVYGYTF
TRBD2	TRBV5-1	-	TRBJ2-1	TGCGCCAGCAGCGACAGCGGGGGGGGGAACAATGAGCAGTTCTTC	CASSDSGGGNNEQFF
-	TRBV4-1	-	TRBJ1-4	TGCGCCAGCAGCCAAGATCCAGGGGCAACTAATGAAAAACTGTTTTTT	CASSQDPGATNEKLFF
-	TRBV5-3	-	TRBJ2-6	TGTGCCAGAAGCTTGTTTGAGGGTGACTTCCACTCTGGGGCCAACGTCCTGACTTTC	CARSLFEGDFHSGANVLTF
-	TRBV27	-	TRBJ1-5	TGTGCCAGCAGTTTATACGAGGCGGCGAATCAGCCCCAGCATTTT	CASSLYEAANQPQHF
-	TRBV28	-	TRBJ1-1	TGTGCCAGCAGTTTAGCGGGGTACACTGAAGCTTTCTTT	CASSLAGYTEAFF
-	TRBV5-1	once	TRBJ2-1	TGCGCCAGCAGCCCCTTGACAGGTAATGAGCAGTTCTTC	CASSPLTGNEQFF
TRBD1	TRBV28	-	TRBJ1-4	TGTGCCAGTTTACAGGGGGTGGCTAATGAAAAACTGTTTTTT	CASLQGVANEKLFF
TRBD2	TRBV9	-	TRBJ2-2	TGTGCCAGCAGCGCCTCGGGTCGGGGGGACACCGGGGAGCTGTTTTTT	CASSASGRGDTGELFF
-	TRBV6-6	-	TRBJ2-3	TGTGCCAGCAGCCCTGCCGGTCGGGGAGATACGCAGTATTTT	CASSPAGRGDTQYF
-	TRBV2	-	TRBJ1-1	TGTGCCAGCAGTGAAATAGCCTTTGCTTTCTTT	CASSEIAFAFF
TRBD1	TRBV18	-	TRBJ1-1	TGTGCCAGCTCACTACAGGGGGTCGGGATGAACACTGAAGCTTTCTTT	CASSLQGVGMNTEAFF
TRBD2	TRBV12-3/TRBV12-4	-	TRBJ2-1	TGTGCCAGCAGCAAGACTAGCGGGGACTCACAGTTCTTC	CASSKTSGDSQFF
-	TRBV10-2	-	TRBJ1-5	TGCGCCAGCAGTGAGATAGGGGTTTACCAGCCCCAGCATTTT	CASSEIGVYQPQHF
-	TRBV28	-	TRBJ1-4	TGTGCCAGCAGCTCCGAGACAGCTAATGAAAAACTGTTTTTT	CASSSETANEKLFF
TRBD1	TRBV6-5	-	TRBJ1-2	TGTGCCAGCAGAACAGGACAGGGGGACTACTATGGCTACACCTTC	CASRTGQGDYYGYTF
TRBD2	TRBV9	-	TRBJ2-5	TGTGCCAGCAGCGTACGAGGGGACGGGGAGGGAGAGACCCAGTACTTC	CASSVRGDGEGETQYF
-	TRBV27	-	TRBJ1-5	TGTGCCAGCAGTTTATTTTATAATAGCAATCAGCCCCAGCATTTT	CASSLFYNSNQPQHF
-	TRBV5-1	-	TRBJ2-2	TGCGCCAGCAGCTCAACCTTGGAGGCCGGGGAGCTGTTTTTT	CASSSTLEAGELFF
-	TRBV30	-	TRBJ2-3	TGTGCCTGGAGTGTAGCGACTGATAATACGCAGTATTTT	CAWSVATDNTQYF
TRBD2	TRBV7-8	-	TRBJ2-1	TGTGCCAGCAGCTTAGCGGCCGGCGGGGGGGCCGGAGATGAGCAGTTCTTC	CASSLAAGGGAGDEQFF
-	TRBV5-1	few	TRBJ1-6	TGCGCCAGCAGCTTGGACAGGGTCAATTCACCCCTCCACTTT	CASSLDRVNSPLHF
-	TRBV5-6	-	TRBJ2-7	TGTGCCAGCAGCTTATATAGCCCATCCTACGAGCAGTACTTC	CASSLYSPSYEQYF
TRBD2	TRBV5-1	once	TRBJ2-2	TGCGCCAGCAGCTTGGAGTTCCAGGGCAGGCTAGCGGGGAAGGGTACCGGGGAGCTGTTTTTT	CASSLEFQGRLAGKGTGELFF
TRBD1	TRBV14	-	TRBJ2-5	TGTGCCAGCAGCCAATTAGGGGGCCGCCAAGAGACCCAGTACTTC	CASSQLGGRQETQYF
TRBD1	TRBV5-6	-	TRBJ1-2	TGTGCCAGCAGCCCGACCGGGACAGGGAAGTGGGCTAACTATGGCTACACCTTC	CASSPTGTGKWANYGYTF
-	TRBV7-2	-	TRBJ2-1	TGTGCCAGCAGCTTTTTCCGGAATGAGCAGTTCTTC	CASSFFRNEQFF
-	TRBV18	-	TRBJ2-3	TGTGCCAGCTCACCACCCTCGAGGTCAGATACGCAGTATTTT	CASSPPSRSDTQYF
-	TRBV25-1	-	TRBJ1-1	TGTGCCAGCAGCCCAGGGTTGGGAGCTTTCTTT	CASSPGLGAFF
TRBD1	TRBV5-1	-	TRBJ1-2	TGCGCCAGCAGCTCTTACGAGGGGGCAGGATATGGCTACACCTTC	CASSSYEGAGYGYTF
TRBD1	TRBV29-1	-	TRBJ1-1	TGCAGCGTGCCGGGACAGGGGCACACTGAAGCTTTCTTT	CSVPGQGHTEAFF
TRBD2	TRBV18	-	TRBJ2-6	TGTGCCAGCTCACCATGGGAGGGAGGTCACGCTGGGGCCAACGTCCTGACTTTC	CASSPWEGGHAGANVLTF
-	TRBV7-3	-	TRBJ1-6	TGTGCCAGCAGCTTAAGGGGGGTGGAGCAGTTTTATAATTCACCCCTCCACTTT	CASSLRGVEQFYNSPLHF